This T cell receptor (beta chain) was retrieved from a study of T cells in Graves' hyperthyroidism and ophthalmopathy. Broader study findings: Appearing also in blood were most of the thyroid clonotypes expanded above 0.001.

It was RNA transcripts that yielded the amplified TCR beta CDR3 regions. The HTBI primer set drove a first-round RT-PCR of the TCR CDR3. From the multiplex PCR reads, TCRdb called clonotypes with MiXCR, one entry per CDR3 protein. In the table there are around 690,000 distinct CDR3 sequences, around 20% of which are singletons. Exclusion followed for patients with uncontrolled infection, other autoimmune disease, pregnancy or lactation. Per germline, CDR1 MNHEY and CDR2 SMNVEV (reference sequence). The ends were cut back, 11 bases at V and 4 bases at J, with 17 bases in the middle. The CDR3 has 13 amino acids. With respect to this clonotype: The target antigen is unknown. This sequence may be a read error, since a much larger clone differs from it by one base.

This TCR was recovered from a young man with Graves' ophthalmopathy. V usage is TRBV27 and J usage is TRBJ1-2; a weak D match, TRBD1 (5 bases). Input material: blood. Here the CDR3 reads CAVRRADSYGYTF. CDR3 DNA sequence: TGTGCCGTCCGAAGAGCCGACAGCTATGGCTACACCTTC.